This T cell receptor (beta chain) was found in a study of blood T cell repertoires in COVID-19. Across the whole study: PBMCs, B-cell-depleted T cells, or T cells were the source of the cDNA or gDNA that made up the material.

Looked up from germline, CDR1 is SGHRS and CDR2 is YFSETQ. Deletions cut 0 bases from V and 1 base from J, with 5 bases between. The CDR3 runs to 14 residues. This clone was counted only a few times. Original methodology: It was from reference gene primer amplification that nucleated cell counts were estimated. Data came from immunoSEQ multiplex PCR; TCRdb stores just in-frame clones and leaves some out. The DNA was the basis for D and trimming; V, J and clone size are from that table. The sample comprises over 50,000 clones, 70% to 90% of which are singletons, and 2.5% to 3% rests with the top ten. The receptor was isolated from a man older than 75 with acute or convalescent COVID-19. What was sequenced was peripheral blood. The V call is TRBV5-1, the J call TRBJ1-5; D unresolved. The CDR3 sequence: CASSLGGSNQPQHF. In nucleotides, the CDR3 is TGCGCCAGCAGCTTGGGCGGGAGCAATCAGCCCCAGCATTTT.